This T cell receptor beta chain was captured by sequencing in a study of CD8 T cells in Susac syndrome. V was clipped by 6 bases and J by 6 bases; unmatched bases: 6. Germline V gives CDR1 LNHDA, CDR2 SQIVND (reference sequence). The CDR3 has 13 amino acids. Reverse transcription of roughly 0.5 to 1 ug RNA used random hexamers. TCRdb used MiXCR to reprocess the immunoSEQ multiplex PCR reads, holding one entry per CDR3 protein. The profile shows tens of thousands of distinct CDR3 sequences, less than 95% of them singletons. The sequencing sample was made of CD8+ T cells from PBMCs. The chain recombines TRBV19 with TRBJ2-7; 9 bases fit TRBD1. The sequence was collected from a human donor with Susac syndrome. The chain's CDR3 is CASSWDRVSEQYF. For the CDR3, the DNA is TGTGCCAGTAGCTGGGACAGGGTTAGCGAGCAGTACTTC.